Listed below are T cell receptor beta chains from one sample, sequenced in a study of control samples from healthy donors and cancer patients. Using immunoSEQ multiplex PCR, the repertoire was profiled, and TCRdb retains in-frame clones only, with some absent. This sample has some 130,000 clones; approximately 89% occur once, and the top ten carry roughly 8.6%. The specimen sequenced was blood. These receptors were taken from a man younger than 35 in good health. Each CDR3 is given with its conserved first and last residue. D genes are given only for firm matches. Clone size appears in some rows only: once, few, many, or a class for an expanded clone.

j_call: TRBJ2-7
d_call: TRBD1
v_call: TRBV10-1
clone_size: -
cdr3_nt: TGCGCCAGCAGTGGGACAGGGGCGTCCTACGAGCAGTACTTC
cdr3_aa: CASSGTGASYEQYF

j_call: TRBJ1-3
d_call: -
v_call: TRBV12-3/TRBV12-4
clone_size: -
cdr3_nt: TGTGCCAGCAGCCCTCCCGCGGGAAACACCATATATTTT
cdr3_aa: CASSPPAGNTIYF

j_call: TRBJ2-5
d_call: TRBD1
v_call: TRBV11-2
clone_size: -
cdr3_nt: TGTGCCAGCAGCCAAACAGGGGTCGACCAAGAGACCCAGTACTTC
cdr3_aa: CASSQTGVDQETQYF

j_call: TRBJ1-1
d_call: -
v_call: TRBV7-9
clone_size: -
cdr3_nt: TGTGCCAGCGGATCGTACAGCACCACTGAAGCTTTCTTT
cdr3_aa: CASGSYSTTEAFF

j_call: TRBJ1-4
d_call: -
v_call: TRBV4-1
clone_size: once
cdr3_nt: TGCGCCAGCAGCCAAGACATGGGGGAGTATGAAAAACTGTTTTTT
cdr3_aa: CASSQDMGEYEKLFF

j_call: TRBJ2-7
d_call: -
v_call: TRBV10-3
clone_size: -
cdr3_nt: TGTGCCATCAGTCCGGGACAAGCATACGAGCAGTACTTC
cdr3_aa: CAISPGQAYEQYF

j_call: TRBJ2-7
d_call: -
v_call: TRBV29-1
clone_size: -
cdr3_nt: TGCAGCGTTGAAGATCGAGGGCTAGACGAGCAATACTTC
cdr3_aa: CSVEDRGLDEQYF

j_call: TRBJ1-4
d_call: -
v_call: TRBV5-6
clone_size: -
cdr3_nt: TGTGCCAGCAGCCCCCCGGGGGCCCCCGCTGAAAAACTGTTTTTT
cdr3_aa: CASSPPGAPAEKLFF

j_call: TRBJ1-1
d_call: -
v_call: TRBV6-4
clone_size: once
cdr3_nt: TGTGCCAGCAGACCAACGGGACACTTTAACACTGAAGCTTTCTTT
cdr3_aa: CASRPTGHFNTEAFF

j_call: TRBJ2-5
d_call: TRBD2
v_call: TRBV7-2
clone_size: -
cdr3_nt: TGTGCCAGCAGCTTAGTCGGCACTAGCGGGGGGTACCAAGAGACCCAGTACTTC
cdr3_aa: CASSLVGTSGGYQETQYF

j_call: TRBJ2-3
d_call: -
v_call: TRBV18
clone_size: -
cdr3_nt: TGTGCCAGCTCACGGACACCTAGCACAGATACGCAGTATTTT
cdr3_aa: CASSRTPSTDTQYF

j_call: TRBJ2-3
d_call: -
v_call: TRBV7-6
clone_size: -
cdr3_nt: TGTGCCAGCAGCTACCGGGCCCCAAATACGCAGTATTTT
cdr3_aa: CASSYRAPNTQYF

j_call: TRBJ2-1
d_call: TRBD1
v_call: TRBV4-2
clone_size: -
cdr3_nt: TGTGCCAGCAGGTATTCTCCAGGGGGTGAGCAGTTCTTC
cdr3_aa: CASRYSPGGEQFF

j_call: TRBJ1-1
d_call: TRBD1
v_call: TRBV6-5
clone_size: -
cdr3_nt: TGTGCCAGCAGCGGGGACAGGGTGCCCACTGAAGCTTTCTTT
cdr3_aa: CASSGDRVPTEAFF

j_call: TRBJ1-1
d_call: TRBD1
v_call: TRBV18
clone_size: -
cdr3_nt: TGTGCCAGCTCCAGGACAGGGAACACTGAAGCTTTCTTT
cdr3_aa: CASSRTGNTEAFF

j_call: TRBJ1-5
d_call: TRBD1
v_call: TRBV18
clone_size: -
cdr3_nt: TGTGCCAGCTCACCGACAGGGGGCAGGAATCAGCCCCAGCATTTT
cdr3_aa: CASSPTGGRNQPQHF

j_call: TRBJ2-7
d_call: TRBD1
v_call: TRBV19
clone_size: -
cdr3_nt: TGTGCCAGTAATCCGGGACAGGGGAACCTCGAGCAGTACTTC
cdr3_aa: CASNPGQGNLEQYF

j_call: TRBJ1-4
d_call: TRBD1
v_call: TRBV6-5
clone_size: -
cdr3_nt: TGTGCCAGCGTCCGGGACAGGGGTAATGAAAAACTGTTTTTT
cdr3_aa: CASVRDRGNEKLFF

j_call: TRBJ2-1
d_call: TRBD1
v_call: TRBV18
clone_size: -
cdr3_nt: TGTGCCAGCTCACGCTTCCGGGACAGGGACTACAATGAGCAGTTCTTC
cdr3_aa: CASSRFRDRDYNEQFF

j_call: TRBJ1-1
d_call: -
v_call: TRBV28
clone_size: -
cdr3_nt: TGTGCCAGCAGTTTATGGCAGGGTGACACTGAAGCTTTCTTT
cdr3_aa: CASSLWQGDTEAFF

j_call: TRBJ2-1
d_call: TRBD2
v_call: TRBV5-1
clone_size: -
cdr3_nt: TGCGCCAGCAGCTTGTCGACTAGCGGGGATTACAATGAGCAGTTCTTC
cdr3_aa: CASSLSTSGDYNEQFF

j_call: TRBJ1-2
d_call: TRBD1
v_call: TRBV6-1
clone_size: -
cdr3_nt: TGTGCCAGCAGTGAAAAGGCCGGGACAGGACTTCGCCGCTATGGCTACACCTTC
cdr3_aa: CASSEKAGTGLRRYGYTF

j_call: TRBJ2-2
d_call: TRBD1
v_call: TRBV7-2
clone_size: few
cdr3_nt: TGTGCCAGCAGCTTGGCCGGGACAGGTCATCTTGGGGAGCTGTTTTTT
cdr3_aa: CASSLAGTGHLGELFF

j_call: TRBJ2-5
d_call: -
v_call: TRBV7-3
clone_size: -
cdr3_nt: TGTGCCAGCAGCTATACAGCCGTCCGAGGGACCCAGTACTTC
cdr3_aa: CASSYTAVRGTQYF

j_call: TRBJ1-5
d_call: -
v_call: TRBV12-3/TRBV12-4
clone_size: -
cdr3_nt: TGTGCCAGCAGTACTACAGGGTATCAGCCCCAGCATTTT
cdr3_aa: CASSTTGYQPQHF

j_call: TRBJ1-1
d_call: -
v_call: TRBV10-1
clone_size: -
cdr3_nt: TGCGCCAGCAGTGCGCGCAAATCAATCGCAGTGAACACTGAAGCTTTCTTT
cdr3_aa: CASSARKSIAVNTEAFF

j_call: TRBJ1-5
d_call: TRBD1
v_call: TRBV6-6
clone_size: few
cdr3_nt: TGTGCCAGCAGTTTTCCAGGGGGCGCAGGCAATCAGCCCCAGCATTTT
cdr3_aa: CASSFPGGAGNQPQHF

j_call: TRBJ1-5
d_call: -
v_call: TRBV12-5
clone_size: -
cdr3_nt: TGTGCTAGTGGTTTGAGCACGCGAGGGCCCTTTAGCAATCAGCCCCAGCATTTT
cdr3_aa: CASGLSTRGPFSNQPQHF

j_call: TRBJ2-4
d_call: TRBD2
v_call: TRBV27
clone_size: -
cdr3_nt: TGTGCCAGCAGTTTAGGGGGGGGTAGTGGCAAAAACATTCAGTACTTC
cdr3_aa: CASSLGGGSGKNIQYF

j_call: TRBJ1-1
d_call: -
v_call: TRBV30
clone_size: -
cdr3_nt: TGTGCCTGGAGGATAATCCGGTACACTGAAGCTTTCTTT
cdr3_aa: CAWRIIRYTEAFF

j_call: TRBJ1-5
d_call: -
v_call: TRBV6-6
clone_size: -
cdr3_nt: TGTGCCAGCAGTTACTCAGGGGATGGGAATCAGCCCCAGCATTTT
cdr3_aa: CASSYSGDGNQPQHF

j_call: TRBJ1-2
d_call: -
v_call: TRBV30
clone_size: -
cdr3_nt: TGTGCCTGGAATTATTTTAGGGAGAAGTCCCCTTCCTATGGCTACACCTTC
cdr3_aa: CAWNYFREKSPSYGYTF

j_call: TRBJ2-7
d_call: -
v_call: TRBV9
clone_size: -
cdr3_nt: TGTGCCAGCAGCCCCTGGCGTCTACCCTGGGGATACGAGCAGTACTTC
cdr3_aa: CASSPWRLPWGYEQYF

j_call: TRBJ2-1
d_call: -
v_call: TRBV18
clone_size: -
cdr3_nt: TGTGCCAGCTCACCACCGGCAGGTGAGCAGTTCTTC
cdr3_aa: CASSPPAGEQFF

j_call: TRBJ2-7
d_call: -
v_call: TRBV5-1
clone_size: -
cdr3_nt: TGCGCCAGCAGCTTGATCGGGGAAAGCGAGCAGTACTTC
cdr3_aa: CASSLIGESEQYF

j_call: TRBJ2-4
d_call: -
v_call: TRBV7-9
clone_size: -
cdr3_nt: TGTGCCAGCAGCTTAGCGCCCGCAGGGGACAAAAACATTCAGTACTTC
cdr3_aa: CASSLAPAGDKNIQYF

j_call: TRBJ2-3
d_call: TRBD2
v_call: TRBV7-3
clone_size: -
cdr3_nt: TGTGCCAGCAGCCCCACTAGCGGGGTGAGAGATACGCAGTATTTT
cdr3_aa: CASSPTSGVRDTQYF

j_call: TRBJ1-1
d_call: -
v_call: TRBV5-1
clone_size: -
cdr3_nt: TGCGCCAGCACCCAATGGGCAGGAGGGGACACTGAAGCTTTCTTT
cdr3_aa: CASTQWAGGDTEAFF

j_call: TRBJ1-3
d_call: -
v_call: TRBV19
clone_size: -
cdr3_nt: TGTGCCAGTAACCGACGGGCGACAGCTTACTCTGGAAACACCATATATTTT
cdr3_aa: CASNRRATAYSGNTIYF

j_call: TRBJ1-5
d_call: -
v_call: TRBV7-9
clone_size: once
cdr3_nt: TGTGCCAGCAGCTTAGGGGTAGGATCCAATCAGCCCCAGCATTTT
cdr3_aa: CASSLGVGSNQPQHF

j_call: TRBJ1-2
d_call: -
v_call: TRBV4-1
clone_size: -
cdr3_nt: TGCGCCAGCAGCCCCTGGCCCGGGACTGGGAGGGACTATGGCTACACCTTC
cdr3_aa: CASSPWPGTGRDYGYTF

j_call: TRBJ2-1
d_call: TRBD2
v_call: TRBV2
clone_size: -
cdr3_nt: TGTGCCAGCAGGCCGGGACTAGAGGCTTACAATGAGCAGTTCTTC
cdr3_aa: CASRPGLEAYNEQFF

j_call: TRBJ2-3
d_call: -
v_call: TRBV20-1
clone_size: -
cdr3_nt: TGCAGTGCTAGTCCCACACAGGGTTGGGGCACAGATACGCAGTATTTT
cdr3_aa: CSASPTQGWGTDTQYF

j_call: TRBJ1-2
d_call: -
v_call: TRBV30
clone_size: -
cdr3_nt: TGTGCCTGGGCGACGGCCAACTATGGCTACACCTTC
cdr3_aa: CAWATANYGYTF

j_call: TRBJ1-6
d_call: TRBD1
v_call: TRBV6-1
clone_size: -
cdr3_nt: TGTGCCAGCAGTGAAGCGGGACAGGGGATAGGTTCACCCCTCCACTTT
cdr3_aa: CASSEAGQGIGSPLHF